A single TCR beta chain is shown here with its context. Library preparation tagged each individual cDNA molecule with a unique molecular identifier. Each CDR3 protein gets one entry after TCRdb re-called the RACE reads with MiXCR. Among roughly 30,000 distinct CDR3 sequences listed, nearly 7.5% were seen once. The CDR3 contains 16 residues. The germline CDR1 and CDR2 sequences are MDHEN and SYDVKM. The J segment lost 0 bases and the V segment lost 6 bases, leaving 8 bases of the junction unmatched. Time point defined: healthy volunteer bleed at 2 weeks. The authors' total RNA extraction used unfractionated whole blood. The data originate from a study of human T cells and chemical hapten exposure. Study details: Small volume differences among pooled libraries mainly caused per-sample TCR yield variation.

Sequenced material: whole blood. This clonotype was sampled from a human donor in good health. Some clones in this sample may be carry-over from other donors' samples. V and J are TRBV28 and TRBJ2-1; TRBD2 matches at 7 bases. The CDR3: CASRFALADSYNEQFF. DNA for the CDR3: TGTGCCAGCAGGTTCGCGCTAGCGGACTCCTACAATGAGCAGTTCTTC.